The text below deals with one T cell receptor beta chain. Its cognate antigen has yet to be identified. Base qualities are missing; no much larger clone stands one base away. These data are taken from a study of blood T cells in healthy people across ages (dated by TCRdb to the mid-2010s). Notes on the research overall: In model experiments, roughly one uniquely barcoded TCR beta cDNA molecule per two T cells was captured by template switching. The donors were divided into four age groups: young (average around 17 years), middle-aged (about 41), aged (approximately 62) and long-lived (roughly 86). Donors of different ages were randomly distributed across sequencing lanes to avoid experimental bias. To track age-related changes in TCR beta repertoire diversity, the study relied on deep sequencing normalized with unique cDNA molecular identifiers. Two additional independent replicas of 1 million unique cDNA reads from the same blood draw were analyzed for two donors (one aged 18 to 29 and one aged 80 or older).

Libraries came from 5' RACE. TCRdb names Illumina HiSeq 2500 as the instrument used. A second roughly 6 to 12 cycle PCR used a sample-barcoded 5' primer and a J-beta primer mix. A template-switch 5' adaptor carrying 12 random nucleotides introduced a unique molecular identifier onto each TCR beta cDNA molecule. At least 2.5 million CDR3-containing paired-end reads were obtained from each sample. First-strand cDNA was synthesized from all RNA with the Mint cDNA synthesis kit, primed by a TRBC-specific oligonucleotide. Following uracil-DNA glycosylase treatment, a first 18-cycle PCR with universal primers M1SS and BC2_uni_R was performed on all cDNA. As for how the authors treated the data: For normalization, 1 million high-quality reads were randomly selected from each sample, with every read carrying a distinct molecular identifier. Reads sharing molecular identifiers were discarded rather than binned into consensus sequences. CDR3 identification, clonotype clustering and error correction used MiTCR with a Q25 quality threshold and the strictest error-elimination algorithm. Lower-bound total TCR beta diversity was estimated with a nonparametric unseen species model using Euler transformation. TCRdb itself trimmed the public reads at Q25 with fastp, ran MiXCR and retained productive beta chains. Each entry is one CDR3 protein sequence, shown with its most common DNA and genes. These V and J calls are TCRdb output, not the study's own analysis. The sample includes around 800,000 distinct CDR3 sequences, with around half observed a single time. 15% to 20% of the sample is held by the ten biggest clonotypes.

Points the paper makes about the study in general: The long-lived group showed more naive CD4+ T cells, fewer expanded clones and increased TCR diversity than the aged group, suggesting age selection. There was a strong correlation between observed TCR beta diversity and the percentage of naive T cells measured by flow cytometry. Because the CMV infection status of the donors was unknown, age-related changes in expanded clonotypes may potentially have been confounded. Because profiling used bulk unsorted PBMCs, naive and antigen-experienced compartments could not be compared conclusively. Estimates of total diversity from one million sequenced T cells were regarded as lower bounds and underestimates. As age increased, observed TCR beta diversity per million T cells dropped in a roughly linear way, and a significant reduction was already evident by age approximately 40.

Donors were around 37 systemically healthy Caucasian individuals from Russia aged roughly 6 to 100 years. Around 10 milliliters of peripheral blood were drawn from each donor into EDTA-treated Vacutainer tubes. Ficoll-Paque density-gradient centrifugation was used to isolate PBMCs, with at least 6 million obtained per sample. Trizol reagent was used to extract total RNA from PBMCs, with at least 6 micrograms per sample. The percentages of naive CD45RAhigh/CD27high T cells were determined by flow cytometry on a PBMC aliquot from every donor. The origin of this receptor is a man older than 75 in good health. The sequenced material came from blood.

The nucleotide sequence is given as TGCAGTGCTAAGGCAGCGGGGGAACTCCACAATGAGCAGTTCTTC. It is translated as CSAKAAGELHNEQFF. Recombination connected TRBV20-1 to TRBJ2-1, and TRBD2 aligns with 8 junction nucleotides. Trimming accounts for 4 bases at V and 5 bases at J, while the number of junction bases matched to no gene is 10. According to the germline V gene (reference sequence), CDR1 reads DFQATT and CDR2 reads SNEGSKA. Reading from cysteine to phenylalanine, the CDR3 counts 15 amino acids. Here the CDR3 DNA is all that survives: 45 bases in frame from base 1.